The clone carrying this T cell receptor beta chain was recorded at least ten times. V lost 0 bases, J lost 10 bases, and 22 bases lay in between. This CDR3 has 17 amino acids. From germline, CDR1 is SGHDN and CDR2 FVKESK. The source material, RNA transcripts, was used to amplify TCR beta CDR3 regions. HTBI primers were used for first-round RT-PCR of the TCR CDR3. TCRdb re-derived calls from the multiplex PCR reads in MiXCR, one entry per CDR3 protein. The sample contains hundreds of thousands of distinct CDR3 sequences, less than 15% of which appear only once. This entry is derived from a study of T cells in Graves' hyperthyroidism and ophthalmopathy. Overall study: Peripheral blood was drawn at first diagnosis, prior to all treatment.

The diagnoses drew upon clinical symptoms, serum thyroxine and TRAb, thyroid ultrasound and orbital computed tomography. PBMCs were sourced from roughly 9.3 ml fresh peripheral blood. This TCR was recovered from a woman in her late teens or twenties with Graves' hyperthyroidism. Material: blood. The V and J genes are TRBV14 and TRBJ2-1; possibly TRBD1 or TRBD2 for D (5 bases each). In DNA form, the CDR3 reads TGTGCCAGCAGCCAAGACCCATCGGGATATGGGACGGGGGAGCAGTTCTTC. Amino acid sequence: CASSQDPSGYGTGEQFF.